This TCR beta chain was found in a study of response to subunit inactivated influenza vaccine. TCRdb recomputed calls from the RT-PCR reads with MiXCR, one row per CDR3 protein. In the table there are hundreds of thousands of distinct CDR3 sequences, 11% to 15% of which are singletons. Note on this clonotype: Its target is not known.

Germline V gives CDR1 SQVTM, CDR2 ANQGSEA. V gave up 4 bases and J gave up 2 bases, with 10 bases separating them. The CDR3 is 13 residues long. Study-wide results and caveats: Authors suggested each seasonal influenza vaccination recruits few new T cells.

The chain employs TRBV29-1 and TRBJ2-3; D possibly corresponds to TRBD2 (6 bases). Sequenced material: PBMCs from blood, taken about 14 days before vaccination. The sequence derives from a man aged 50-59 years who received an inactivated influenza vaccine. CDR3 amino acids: CSVAGVNTDTQYF. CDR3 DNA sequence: TGCAGCGTTGCGGGGGTGAACACAGATACGCAGTATTTT.